These 5 T cell receptor beta chains share one sample of origin, sequenced in a study of blood T cell repertoires in COVID-19. TCRdb's copy holds only in-frame clones and misses some; the assay was immunoSEQ multiplex PCR. Of 70,000 or so clones in the sample, approximately 90% are singletons; the top ten hold roughly 10%. Input material: peripheral blood. The receptors originated from a man between 70 and 80 years old with active or convalescent COVID-19.

The chain carries TRBV10-3 and TRBJ1-4; 10 nucleotides align to TRBD1. V lost 5 bases, J lost 3 bases, and 6 bases stayed unmatched. This CDR3 contains 16 residues. Germline V gene data show CDR1 as ENHRY and CDR2 as SYGVKD. The CDR3 DNA follows: TGTGCCATCAGTCCCGACAGGGGGCGTTCTAATGAAAAACTGTTTTTT. As protein: CAISPDRGRSNEKLFF.

CDR3 in DNA: TGTGCCAGTAGTAAAACTGACAGGCCCCCCTACGAGCAGTACTTC. Encoded protein: CASSKTDRPPYEQYF. This rearrangement joins TRBV19 to TRBJ2-7, with D possibly being TRBD1 (6 bases). The CDR3 has 15 amino acids. The V end lost 4 bases, the J end lost 2 bases, and 15 bases lay between the germline ends. Germline CDR1 LNHDA, CDR2 SQIVND (reference sequence).

The J gene is TRBJ1-1, the V gene TRBV6-6; D is uncertain. The CDR3 runs 12 residues. V was trimmed by 2 bases and J by 7 bases, leaving 8 bases between them. The germline V gene has CDR1 MNHNY and CDR2 SVGAGI (reference sequence). This CDR3 is CASSYAVVEAFF. CDR3 sequence (DNA): TGTGCCAGCAGTTACGCGGTAGTTGAAGCTTTCTTT.

The V call is TRBV11-3, the J call TRBJ1-6; the D is unclear. Germline CDR1 and CDR2: SGHNT and YENEEA. Trimming pared 3 bases from V and 9 bases from J, leaving 9 bases between. This CDR3 is 13 amino acids long. CDR3 DNA sequence: TGTGCCAGCAGCTTTTCTCTTTCTTCACCCCTCCACTTT. Protein: CASSFSLSSPLHF.

CDR3 protein: CATSRVREGQFF. CDR3 coding DNA: TGTGCCACCAGCAGAGTCCGGGAAGGTCAGTTCTTC. The chain uses TRBV15 and TRBJ2-1; the D gene is possibly TRBD2 (5 bases). CDR1 is LNHNV, CDR2 YYDKDF, per germline (reference sequence). The CDR3 has 12 residues. V lost 1 base and J lost 13, with 11 bases in between.